These 8 T cell receptor beta chains were sequenced from one sample in a study of tumor-infiltrating lymphocytes in primary liver carcinoma. Constant-region priming of approximately 500 ng total RNA yielded TCR beta cDNA. Nested multiplex PCR, run for three rounds with slightly modified ARM-PCR, yielded TCR beta libraries. Forward primers for TRBV1-TRBV30 and a C-beta reverse primer served the first two PCR rounds, at about 10 cycles each. Via MiXCR, TCRdb re-called the multiplex PCR reads, giving one row per CDR3 protein. The table has 100,000 or so distinct CDR3 sequences, over 55% seen once. Co-extraction yielded RNA and DNA from around 18-30 mg of unsorted bulk tissue. The sample comprised liver tumor tissue from sampling region 5. Stated subset: tumor region T5, tumor centre. The receptors come from an older woman with primary liver carcinoma and hepatitis B virus infection.

The sample holds one count of this clonotype. V and J are TRBV11-2 and TRBJ2-3; D is undetermined. With 7 bases removed from V and 6 bases from J, the gap between germline ends came to 11 bases. There are 12 residues in the CDR3. Germline assignment: CDR1 SGHAT and CDR2 FQNNGV. The CDR3 nucleotides are TGTGCCAGCAACCCCTTGACGGATACGCAGTATTTT. As protein: CASNPLTDTQYF. The full variable domain, its missing parts supplied by reference TRBV11-2 and TRBJ2-3, is EAGVAQSPRYKIIEKRQSVAFWCNPISGHATLYWYQQILGQGPKLLIQFQNNGVVDDSQLPKDRFSAERLKGVDSTLKIQPAKLEDSAVYLCASNPLTDTQYFGPGTRLTVL.

Comment on this clonotype: Possible read error: a much larger clone is one base away. As DNA, the CDR3 is TGTGCCAGCAGCTCTACCGGTAGGCACCAGCCTGGGCGCCTCTACGAGCAGTACTTC. Protein sequence: CASSSTGRHQPGRLYEQYF. This chain joins TRBV28 and TRBJ2-7; D uncertain. With 6 bases removed from V and 3 bases from J, the gap between germline ends came to 30 bases. The CDR3 length is 19 residues. Germline loops: CDR1 MDHEN, CDR2 SYDVKM.

In regard to this clonotype: No DNA is shown, since the ends of the CDR3 on it are uncertain; the CDR3 is the one TCRdb lists. The rearrangement uses TRBV7-8 and TRBJ2-1; the tabulated D call, TRBD2, remains unverified against the DNA. Including both end residues, the CDR3 is 17 amino acids long. From germline, CDR1 is SGHVS and CDR2 FQNEAQ. The CDR3 sequence is CDSSFGSGTSGYNEQSF.

This clonotype was seen only once. Since a much larger clone is just one base distant, this may be a read error. The chain combines TRBV5-6 with TRBJ2-2, with TRBD2 as a possible D gene (6 bases). CDR3 length: 15 residues. CDR1 SGHDT and CDR2 YYEEEE come from the germline V gene. Deletions cut 3 bases from V and 6 bases from J, with 15 bases between. The CDR3 DNA reads TGTGCCAGCAGCTATCGCGGGGTTGGGTCCGGGGAGCTGTTTTTT. Translating gives CASSYRGVGSGELFF.

Comment on this clonotype: A much larger clone differs from this one at a single base, so this may be a read error. J is TRBJ2-7 and V is TRBV5-1; tentative D call: TRBD2 (5 bases). Germline assignment: CDR1 SGHRS and CDR2 YFSETQ. The ends were cut back, 2 bases at V and 3 bases at J, with 12 bases in the middle. The CDR3 is 14 residues long. This CDR3 reads CASSLLRGDYEQYF. The CDR3 DNA sequence: TGCGCCAGCAGCTTATTACGGGGAGACTACGAGCAGTACTTC.

In this sample, this clonotype turned up many times. This chain links TRBV11-1 with TRBJ2-1, with 8 bases that match TRBD2. CDR3 length: 18 residues. Germline CDR1 is SGHAT and CDR2 is FQDESV (reference sequence). Unmatched junction bases numbered 14, after V lost 3 bases and J lost 4 bases. CDR3: CASSFWTLAGSGYNEQFF. The CDR3 region has the DNA TGTGCCAGCAGCTTCTGGACCTTAGCGGGAAGCGGGTACAATGAGCAGTTCTTC. The variable domain in full, completed from reference TRBV11-1 and TRBJ2-1, reads EAEVAQSPRYKITEKSQAVAFWCDPISGHATLYWYRQILGQGPELLVQFQDESVVDDSQLPKDRFSAERLKGVDSTLKIQPAELGDSAMYLCASSFWTLAGSGYNEQFFGPGTRLTVL.

This clonotype showed up just once. This chain joins TRBV12-3 or TRBV12-4 and TRBJ1-1, with D unclear. Trimming stripped 6 bases from V and 4 bases from J, with 12 bases between. CDR3 length: 13 residues. The CDR3 reads CASSLRLSTEAFF. The DNA for the CDR3 is TGTGCCAGCAGCTTACGTCTCAGCACTGAAGCTTTCTTT.

In regard to this clonotype: The junction departs from the called germline gene at one end, perhaps through a read error. This rearrangement joins TRBV29-1 to TRBJ2-1; no clear D. CDR3 length: 12 amino acids. Germline V CDR1 and CDR2: SQVTM, ANQGSEA. The CDR3 DNA is TGCAGCGTACAAGGCTCCTATAATGAGCAGTTCTTC. Residues: CSVQGSYNEQFF.